Sequencing of this T cell receptor beta chain was carried out in a study of neoadjuvant anti-PD-1 for oral cavity cancer. Overall study: Patients without progression received a fourth nivolumab dose around day 43, then surgical resection on days 50-56.

As for time point: after neoadjuvant nivolumab, at surgical resection. Generated by immunoSEQ multiplex PCR, the TCRdb table keeps only in-frame clones and is missing some. The sample lists approximately 13,000 clones; 67% were seen once. The length of the CDR3 is 15 residues. Per the germline V gene, CDR1 is SNHLY and CDR2 is FYNNEI. The junction had 8 bases not matched to a gene; V was cut back by 5 bases and J by 6 bases. The chain carries TRBV2 and TRBJ2-3; TRBD2 aligns across 10 bases. The material sequenced was PBMCs, taken after nivolumab (anti-PD-1) treatment. This receptor was identified in a person aged 35-79 years with oral cavity squamous cell carcinoma. In nucleotides, the CDR3 is TGTGCCAGCAGTCCTGAGGTAGCGGGAGGCGATACGCAGTATTTT. This codes for CASSPEVAGGDTQYF.